The sequence of this TCR beta chain was determined in a study of T cells in Graves' hyperthyroidism and ophthalmopathy. This clonotype showed up just a few times. Germline CDR1 MNHNY, CDR2 SVGAGI (reference sequence). Trimming removed 2 bases at V and 7 bases at J, with 9 bases between. The CDR3 length is 12 residues. Using RNA transcripts as the source, TCR beta CDR3 regions were amplified. The HTBI primer set served for first-round RT-PCR of the TCR CDR3. TCRdb passed the multiplex PCR reads through MiXCR, listing each CDR3 protein once. The sample contains over 650,000 distinct CDR3 sequences, 45% of which appear only once.

Sequencing input: peripheral blood or thyroid tissue (not recorded which). The chain joins TRBV6-6 to TRBJ2-7; D remains unclear. The sequence was obtained from an adult man with Graves' disease, either hyperthyroidism or ophthalmopathy (not recorded which). The CDR3 protein is CASSYALNEQYF. CDR3 coding DNA: TGTGCCAGCAGTTACGCCCTAAATGAGCAGTACTTC.